The 12 T cell receptor beta chains below come from one sample, sequenced in a study of blood T cell repertoires in COVID-19. TCRdb keeps only in-frame clones here, not all; method: immunoSEQ multiplex PCR. The sample lists under 350,000 clones, approximately 90% occurring once. Sequencing was performed on peripheral blood. The origin of the receptors is a man in his forties with acute or convalescent COVID-19.

The CDR3 sequence is CASSDLGRGRVDEQFF. The CDR3 bases are TGTGCCAGCAGTGATTTGGGCAGGGGGCGAGTCGATGAGCAGTTCTTC. The chain is built from TRBV25-1 and TRBJ2-1; 8 nucleotides align to TRBD1. This CDR3 has 16 amino acids. The V gene's germline CDR1 is MGHDK and CDR2 SYGVNS. With V trimmed by 3 bases and J by 8 bases, 12 bases remained unmatched.

The chain links TRBV5-6 to TRBJ2-1, with 9 positions matching TRBD1. CDR1 is SGHDT and CDR2 is YYEEEE in the germline V gene. V lost 4 bases and J lost 5; bases outside the gene matches: 7. This CDR3 spans 15 amino acids. Written as DNA, the CDR3 is TGTGCCAGCAGCCCCCCGGGACAGGGTAACAATGAGCAGTTCTTC. Its protein is CASSPPGQGNNEQFF.

The chain joins TRBV5-8 to TRBJ2-7; D is possibly TRBD1 (6 bases). CDR3 length equals 10 residues. Trimming took off 4 bases at V and 9 bases at J, with 8 bases between the two ends. CDR1 and CDR2 (germline): SGHTS, YDEGEE. In DNA, the CDR3 is TGTGCCAGCAGCCACAGGGTGCAGTACTTC. It codes for CASSHRVQYF.

The chain uses TRBV5-1 and TRBJ1-2; a possible D gene is TRBD1 (5 bases). CDR1 is SGHRS, CDR2 YFSETQ, per germline. Trimming pared 2 bases from V and 8 bases from J, leaving 10 bases between. The CDR3 spans 12 residues. CDR3 sequence reads: CASSFRGEGYTF. DNA of the CDR3: TGCGCCAGCAGCTTCCGGGGGGAAGGCTACACCTTC.

This chain links TRBV21-1 with TRBJ1-4; TRBD1, the D gene given by the table, was not confirmed from the DNA. TRBV21-1 is deemed a pseudogene. CDR3 length: 17 amino acids. The CDR3, as DNA: TGTGCCAGCGGAAATCCGGACAGGGCAACTAATAATGAAAAACTGTTTTTT. This gives the protein CASGNPDRATNNEKLFF.

This clone came up once. The V gene is TRBV3-1 (or the pseudogene TRBV3-2), the J gene TRBJ1-2; 9 bases are a match to TRBD1. This CDR3 has 15 residues. J was trimmed by 8 bases and V by 3 bases; bases with no gene match: 10. CDR1 and CDR2 (germline): LGHDT, YNNKEL (reference sequence). In DNA, the CDR3 is TGTGCCAGCAGCCAGAAGGGACAGGGACGCTGGGGCTACACCTTC. It yields the protein CASSQKGQGRWGYTF.

This chain uses TRBV5-1 with TRBJ1-2; D not resolved. This CDR3 region has 17 residues. Per germline, CDR1 SGHRS and CDR2 YFSETQ. V lost 0 bases, J lost 3 bases, and 18 bases lay in between. The CDR3 spells CASSLDQPGRGDYGYTF. The CDR3 DNA reads TGCGCCAGCAGCTTGGACCAACCGGGTCGTGGAGACTATGGCTACACCTTC.

The V gene is TRBV28, the J gene TRBJ2-6, with D perhaps matching TRBD1 (5 bases). The CDR3 contains 16 residues. The V gene's germline CDR1 is MDHEN and CDR2 SYDVKM. V was cut by 3 bases and J by 0 bases, with 9 bases left in between. The CDR3 DNA reads as TGTGCCAGCAGTTTGACAGAGCACTCTGGGGCCAACGTCCTGACTTTC. Amino acid sequence: CASSLTEHSGANVLTF.

On this clone: A read error may produce the germline difference seen at one junction end. The CDR3 region is CASREGWRGEKLFF. In nucleotides, the CDR3 is TGTGCCAGCAGAGAAGGATGGAGGGGTGAAAAACTGTTTTTT. The V gene is TRBV6-1, the J gene TRBJ1-4, with D perhaps TRBD1 (5 bases). This CDR3 spans 14 amino acids. The germline V gene has CDR1 MNHNS and CDR2 SASEGT.

This chain connects TRBV29-1 to TRBJ1-2, with 10 bases aligning to TRBD1. The CDR3 covers 16 residues. CDR1 is SQVTM and CDR2 is ANQGSEA in the germline V gene. Trimming took 7 bases from V and 3 from J; bases not matched to a gene: 14. CDR3 protein: CSAEEDRGWMDYGYTF. CDR3 coding DNA: TGCAGCGCTGAGGAGGACAGGGGGTGGATGGACTATGGCTACACCTTC.

The chain is built from TRBV6-5 and TRBJ2-5; D is perhaps TRBD1 (6 bases). Germline CDR1 MNHEY, CDR2 SVGAGI. There are 11 residues in the CDR3. V was cut by 7 bases and J by 8 bases, with 11 bases left in between. CDR3 loop: CASTRGGTQYF. Here the CDR3 DNA reads TGTGCCAGCACCAGAGGGGGTACCCAGTACTTC.

The chain is built from TRBV24-1 and TRBJ2-1, with D perhaps TRBD2 (6 bases). V lost 4 bases to trimming and J lost 9 bases, with 18 bases between them. CDR1 and CDR2 from the germline V gene are KGHDR and SFDVKD. CDR3 length: 15 amino acids. CDR3 DNA sequence: TGTGCCACCAGTGACCCTGGGACGGGGGTAGGTGAGCAGTTCTTC. Protein: CATSDPGTGVGEQFF.